The 7 T cell receptor beta chains below come from one sample, sequenced in a study of T cells in women clearing cervical HPV infection. TCRdb's table, derived via immunoSEQ multiplex PCR, lists solely in-frame clones and lacks some. The sample includes tens of thousands of clones. The specimen sequenced was blood buffy coat. These receptors all come from a woman aged 18 to 75 with a cervical HPV16 infection that either progressed to CIN3+ or cleared (not recorded which).

As regards this clone: The CDR3 end falls 3 residues outside the read, so it is completed with the germline J gene. The chain uses TRBV11-2 and TRBJ1-2, with a possible D match to TRBD1 (5 bases). This CDR3 is 15 amino acids long. V was clipped by 0 bases and J by 4 bases, with 12 bases between them. From germline, CDR1 is SGHAT and CDR2 FQNNGV. CDR3 amino acids: CASSLDPAGIYGYTF. Incomplete CDR3 DNA: TGTGCCAGCAGCTTAGATCCGGCAGGGATCTATGGC.

As for this clone: The read ends 3 residues early relative to the CDR3; the germline J gene fills the gap. This chain connects TRBV20-1 to TRBJ1-2; perhaps TRBD1 as D (6 bases). V was cut by 5 bases and J by 6 bases, with 13 bases left in between. The CDR3 is 12 amino acids. Germline values: CDR1 DFQATT, CDR2 SNEGSKA (reference sequence). CDR3 DNA, as far as it was read: TGCAGTGCTCTGCAGGGGATTGATGGC. Translated: CSALQGIDG. The full CDR3 is CSALQGIDGYTF.

Concerning this clone: One junction end does not reproduce the germline sequence, and a read error may be involved. The read falls 3 residues short of the CDR3 end, and the missing part is taken from the germline J gene. The chain carries TRBV4-2 and TRBJ1-4; TRBD1 might be the D (6 bases). The CDR3 spans 18 residues. The germline V gene has CDR1 LGHNA and CDR2 YNFKEQ. The part of the CDR3 DNA that was read is TGCGCCAGCAGCCCCCAAGTGCCCACAGGGCGGATATACGAAAAA. Translated: CASSPQVPTGRIYEK. The full CDR3 protein is CASSPQVPTGRIYEKLFF.

As concerns this clone: The sequence runs out 3 residues before the end of the CDR3; the remainder is reconstructed from the germline J gene. The V call is TRBV28, the J call TRBJ1-2; no definite D call. This CDR3 is built from 12 residues. Trimming pared 7 bases from V and 3 bases from J, leaving 9 bases between. CDR1 is MDHEN and CDR2 is SYDVKM in the germline V gene. CDR3 bases read: TGTGCCAGCACTGGCGGTGACTATGGC. Residues: CASTGGDYG. The whole CDR3 protein reads CASTGGDYGYTF.

Concerning this clone: The read is 3 residues too short to cover the CDR3 end, so that end is filled in from the germline J gene. V and J are TRBV5-4 and TRBJ2-7; 9 bases are a match to TRBD1. This CDR3 has 13 amino acids. The J segment lost 5 bases and the V segment lost 1 base, leaving 1 base of the junction unmatched. Germline CDR1 SGHNT, CDR2 YYREEE (reference sequence). CDR3 DNA, as far as it was read: TGTGCCAGCAGCTTGACAGGGGGCAACGAG. It is translated as CASSLTGGNE. The full CDR3 is CASSLTGGNEQYF.

Concerning this clone itself: The CDR3 end is not reached by the read, which stops 3 residues before it; the germline J gene fills it in. This chain uses TRBV6-2 or TRBV6-3 with TRBJ2-5; 9 bases agree with TRBD1. Germline V gene lookup returns CDR1 MNHEY and CDR2 SVGEGT. This CDR3 spans 15 amino acids. V trimming: 8 bases; J trimming: 5 bases; junction bases outside the gene matches: 12. The CDR3 sequence: CASGLTRTGVETQYF. Partial CDR3 DNA: TGTGCCAGCGGACTGACCAGGACAGGGGTGGAGACC.

In the case of this clone: Read sequence stops 3 residues before the CDR3 end, and the germline J gene provides the missing end. J is TRBJ2-3 and V is TRBV2; 7 bases line up with TRBD1. There are 13 residues in the CDR3. Germline V lookup: CDR1 SNHLY, CDR2 FYNNEI. The CDR3 spells CASGVDRDQPQYF. Incomplete CDR3 DNA: TGTGCCAGCGGGGTTGACAGGGATCAGCCG.